What follows describes a single TCR beta chain. The antigen is unknown. The CDR3 has 13 residues. Trimming removed 1 base from V and 8 bases from J; junction bases left unmatched: 3. Per germline, CDR1 SGHTA and CDR2 FQGNSA. The sample belongs to a study of PD-1 blockade in classical Hodgkin lymphoma. The study, taken as a whole, reports: Newly diagnosed patients were reported to exhibit reduced baseline TCR diversity relative to healthy donors. After ASCT, patients who started nivolumab under 1 year later were excluded. Researchers reported that CD4+ TCR diversity, though not CD8+, rose significantly by C4D1.

Time point denoted: cycle 4 day 1 (C4D1), after less than seven weeks of nivolumab. Following autologous stem cell transplantation, relapse occurred in every patient, and exposure to brentuximab vedotin varied. Each best response was a complete response, a partial response or progressive disease. Only in-frame clones appear in the TCRdb table, and some are missing; sequencing was by immunoSEQ multiplex PCR. The sample yields 99,000 or so clones, roughly nine tenths seen once. The sequences come from peripheral blood mononuclear cells (PBMCs), collected before the fourth cycle of nivolumab. The clonotype comes from a human donor with classical Hodgkin lymphoma. This chain connects TRBV7-2 to TRBJ2-3, with 7 positions matching TRBD1. DNA of the CDR3: TGTGCCAGCAGCTTAGGCCCAGGGGGTACGCAGTATTTT. Its protein product is CASSLGPGGTQYF. Full variable domain (remainder filled in from reference TRBV7-2 and TRBJ2-3): GAGVSQSPSNKVTEKGKDVELRCDPISGHTALYWYRQSLGQGLEFLIYFQGNSAPDKSGLPSDRFSAERTGGSVSTLTIQRTQQEDSAVYLCASSLGPGGTQYFGPGTRLTVL.